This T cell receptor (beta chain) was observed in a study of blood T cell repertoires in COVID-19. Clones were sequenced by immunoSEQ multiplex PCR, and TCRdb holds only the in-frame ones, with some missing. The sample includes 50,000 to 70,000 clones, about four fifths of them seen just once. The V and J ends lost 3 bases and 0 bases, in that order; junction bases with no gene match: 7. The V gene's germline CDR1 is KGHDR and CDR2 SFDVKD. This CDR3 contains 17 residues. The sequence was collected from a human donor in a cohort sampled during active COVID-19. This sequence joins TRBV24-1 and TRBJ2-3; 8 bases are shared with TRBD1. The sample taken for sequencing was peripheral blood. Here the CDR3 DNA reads TGTGCCACCAGTGATCCCCACGGGACAGGTAGCACAGATACGCAGTATTTT. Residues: CATSDPHGTGSTDTQYF.